The 17 T cell receptor beta chains given below trace back to one sample, sequenced in a study of T cells in Graves' hyperthyroidism and ophthalmopathy. TCR beta CDR3 regions were amplified from RNA. The study used the HTBI primer set for a first-round RT-PCR of the TCR CDR3. One entry per CDR3 protein results from TCRdb running MiXCR on the multiplex PCR reads. The table shows around 520,000 distinct CDR3 sequences, with about 15% occurring only once. Sample: blood. All receptors derive from a woman in her 40s with Graves' hyperthyroidism.

This chain uses TRBV15 with TRBJ1-4; no firm D call. The CDR3 covers 14 residues. Trimming pared 0 bases from V and 7 bases from J, leaving 9 bases between. Germline V gives CDR1 LNHNV, CDR2 YYDKDF (reference sequence). DNA for the CDR3: TGTGCCACCAGCAGAGATCGGACTCCTGAAAAACTGTTTTTT. Protein: CATSRDRTPEKLFF.

This clonotype has at least ten counts. The chain is built from TRBV18 and TRBJ2-3; the D is unclear. Trimming took off 4 bases at V and 6 bases at J, with 11 bases between the two ends. CDR1 and CDR2 (germline): KGHSH, LQKENI. This CDR3 spans 13 amino acids. CDR3 in amino acids: CASSLDRPDTQYF. In DNA form, the CDR3 reads TGTGCCAGCTCACTTGATCGGCCCGATACGCAGTATTTT.

The gene calls are TRBV14 and TRBJ1-2; 7 bases map to TRBD1. The ends lost 1 base at V and 4 bases at J; junction bases unmatched: 6. This CDR3 contains 15 residues. Germline CDR1 is SGHDN and CDR2 is FVKESK. CDR3 amino acids: CASSQGSTGSYGYTF. CDR3 in DNA: TGTGCCAGCAGCCAAGGTTCGACAGGGTCCTATGGCTACACCTTC. Combining the CDR3 with reference TRBV14 and TRBJ1-2 gives the whole variable domain EAGVTQFPSHSVIEKGQTVTLRCDPISGHDNLYWYRRVMGKEIKFLLHFVKESKQDESGMPNNRFLAERTGGTYSTLKVQPAELEDSGVYFCASSQGSTGSYGYTFGSGTRLTVV.

In the case of this clonotype: This sequence may be a read error, since a much larger clone differs from it by one base. This chain uses TRBV7-2 with TRBJ2-5; a possible D gene is TRBD1 (6 bases). CDR1 and CDR2 (germline): SGHTA, FQGNSA. This CDR3 has 15 residues. The CDR3 protein is CASSLVGPRGESQYF. The DNA for the CDR3 is TGTGCCAGCAGCTTAGTAGGCCCCAGGGGAGAGTCCCAGTACTTC.

This clonotype was detected many times. The rearrangement links TRBV20-1 to TRBJ1-5; D is undetermined. V dropped 2 bases and J dropped 0 bases, with 14 bases sitting between them. CDR1 and CDR2 from the germline V gene are DFQATT and SNEGSKA (reference sequence). The CDR3 is 16 residues long. The CDR3 spells CSARLRQTYSNQPQHF. The DNA of the CDR3 is TGCAGTGCTAGATTAAGGCAGACCTATAGCAATCAGCCCCAGCATTTT.

This clonotype was detected ten times or more. J is TRBJ2-5 and V is TRBV5-1; TRBD1 is a possible D gene (5 bases). Germline V gene sequence: CDR1 SGHRS, CDR2 YFSETQ. The CDR3 has 15 residues. With 0 bases removed from V and 5 bases from J, the gap between germline ends came to 14 bases. The CDR3 region has the DNA TGCGCCAGCAGCTTGGGGGGCAGCATTATGGAGACCCAGTACTTC. It yields the protein CASSLGGSIMETQYF.

This clonotype was seen more than once but under ten times. V gene TRBV19 combines with J gene TRBJ2-5; no firm D call. The germline V and J ends were trimmed by 5 bases and 7 bases, with 14 bases remaining between them. Germline V gene sequence: CDR1 LNHDA, CDR2 SQIVND (reference sequence). CDR3 length: 13 residues. The chain's CDR3 is CASSLSPTATQYF. The CDR3 nucleotides read TGTGCCAGTAGTCTCTCCCCGACGGCGACCCAGTACTTC. The whole variable domain, filled in from reference TRBV19 and TRBJ2-5, reads DGGITQSPKYLFRKEGQNVTLSCEQNLNHDAMYWYRQDPGQGLRLIYYSQIVNDFQKGDIAEGYSVSREKKESFPLTVTSAQKNPTAFYLCASSLSPTATQYFGPGTRLLVL.

This clonotype appeared a few times. V gene TRBV28 combines with J gene TRBJ2-3, with TRBD2 as a possible D gene (5 bases). V lost 3 bases, J lost 7 bases, and 11 bases lay in between. The germline CDR1 and CDR2 sequences are MDHEN and SYDVKM. The CDR3 contains 13 residues. CDR3 protein: CASSFGPGNTQYF. The CDR3 DNA reads as TGTGCCAGCAGTTTTGGACCGGGGAATACGCAGTATTTT.

The CDR3 is CASSAGTASTDTQYF. CDR3 coding DNA: TGTGCCAGCAGCGCCGGGACGGCTAGCACAGATACGCAGTATTTT. This chain uses TRBV9 with TRBJ2-3; D is possibly TRBD1 or TRBD2 (5 bases each). CDR3 length: 15 amino acids. Germline V gene lookup returns CDR1 SGDLS and CDR2 YYNGEE. Trimming cost V 3 bases and J 0 bases, with 11 bases left between them.

This clonotype was recorded many times. V usage is TRBV7-9 and J usage is TRBJ2-7; TRBD1 matches 7 bases. CDR1 SEHNR and CDR2 FQNEAQ come from the germline V gene (reference sequence). The ends lost 7 bases at V and 4 bases at J; junction bases unmatched: 7. The CDR3 runs to 13 residues. CDR3 sequence: CASNLGDSYEQYF. For the CDR3, the DNA is TGTGCCAGCAACTTGGGGGACAGTTACGAGCAGTACTTC.

Ten or more counts support this clonotype. This chain connects TRBV2 to TRBJ1-1, with TRBD1 matching over 7 bases. The CDR3 sequence is 17 residues long. The V and J ends lost 6 bases and 2 bases, in that order; junction bases with no gene match: 15. Germline lookup yields CDR1 SNHLY and CDR2 FYNNEI. Here the CDR3 DNA reads TGTGCCAGCAGCCCGGGACAGCCCTTTCTCTCTAACACTGAAGCTTTCTTT. Protein sequence: CASSPGQPFLSNTEAFF. The full variable domain, in which reference TRBV2 and TRBJ1-1 provide the parts outside the CDR3, is EPEVTQTPSHQVTQMGQEVILRCVPISNHLYFYWYRQILGQKVEFLVSFYNNEISEKSEIFDDQFSVERPDGSNFTLKIRSTKLEDSAMYFCASSPGQPFLSNTEAFFGQGTRLTVV.

There are many counts of this clonotype. The chain employs TRBV20-1 and TRBJ2-7; D might be TRBD2 (6 bases). The germline V gene has CDR1 DFQATT and CDR2 SNEGSKA (reference sequence). The CDR3 sequence is 13 residues long. Written as DNA, the CDR3 is TGCAGCTCGGGACTCCCAGATCCCTACGAGCAGTACTTC. Amino acid sequence: CSSGLPDPYEQYF.

The chain couples TRBV5-6 to TRBJ2-5, with unresolved D. V lost 4 bases to trimming and J lost 0 bases, with 10 bases between them. The CDR3 totals 14 residues. Germline CDR1 reads SGHDT; CDR2 reads YYEEEE. The CDR3 sequence: CASSAGVYQETQYF. Here the CDR3 DNA reads TGTGCCAGCAGCGCAGGAGTTTACCAAGAGACCCAGTACTTC.

This clonotype came up many times. The V call is TRBV7-8, the J call TRBJ2-3; D might be TRBD2 (6 bases). V was pared by 4 bases and J by 1 base, with 15 bases between. Germline CDR1 SGHVS, CDR2 FQNEAQ. The CDR3 loop spans 16 amino acids. The CDR3 is CASSSLSGSGTDTQYF. The DNA for the CDR3 is TGTGCCAGCAGCTCTCTTTCCGGGAGTGGCACAGATACGCAGTATTTT.

This clonotype showed up many times. This sequence joins TRBV7-3 and TRBJ2-1; 13 bases match TRBD2. The CDR3 is 15 amino acids. V gave up 5 bases and J gave up 6 bases; unmatched junction bases: 4. Germline CDR1 is SGHTA and CDR2 is FQGTGA. CDR3 in DNA: TGTGCCAGCAGCGAAACTAGCGGGAGGGCCAATGAGCAGTTCTTC. Translation gives CASSETSGRANEQFF.

The chain combines TRBV10-3 with TRBJ2-3; D possibly uses TRBD1 or TRBD2 (5 bases each). CDR1 is ENHRY and CDR2 is SYGVKD in the germline V gene. This CDR3 is 16 amino acids long. V was trimmed by 2 bases and J by 4 bases, leaving 16 bases between them. CDR3 in DNA: TGTGCCATCAGTGAGCTCGGGACGCGAAATTCAGATACGCAGTATTTT. This gives the protein CAISELGTRNSDTQYF.

This clonotype was counted many times. The V gene is TRBV29-1, the J gene TRBJ2-3; tentatively, D is TRBD1 or TRBD2 (5 bases each). Germline lookup yields CDR1 SQVTM and CDR2 ANQGSEA. V dropped 3 bases and J dropped 0 bases, with 16 bases sitting between them. This CDR3 region has 16 residues. The DNA of the CDR3 is TGCAGCGTTGAGGCAACGGGGACCTCTAGCACAGATACGCAGTATTTT. Translating it yields CSVEATGTSSTDTQYF.